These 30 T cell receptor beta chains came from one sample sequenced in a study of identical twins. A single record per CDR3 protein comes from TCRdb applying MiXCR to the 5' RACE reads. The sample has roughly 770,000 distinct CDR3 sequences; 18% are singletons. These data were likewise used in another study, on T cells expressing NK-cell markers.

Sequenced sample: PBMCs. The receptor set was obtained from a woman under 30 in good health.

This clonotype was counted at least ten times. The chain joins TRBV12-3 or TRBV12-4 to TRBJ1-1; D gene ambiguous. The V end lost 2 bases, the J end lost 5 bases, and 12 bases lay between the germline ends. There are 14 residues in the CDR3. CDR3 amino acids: CASSLMGIGTEAFF. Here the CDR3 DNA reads TGTGCCAGCAGTTTAATGGGCATTGGAACTGAAGCTTTCTTT.

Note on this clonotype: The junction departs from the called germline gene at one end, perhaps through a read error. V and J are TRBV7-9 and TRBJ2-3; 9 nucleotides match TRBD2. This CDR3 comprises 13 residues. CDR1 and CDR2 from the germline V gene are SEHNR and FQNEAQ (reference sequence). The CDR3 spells CASSLVGARGGNF. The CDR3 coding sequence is TGTGCCAGCAGCTTAGTTGGCGCGCGGGGGGGCAATTTT.

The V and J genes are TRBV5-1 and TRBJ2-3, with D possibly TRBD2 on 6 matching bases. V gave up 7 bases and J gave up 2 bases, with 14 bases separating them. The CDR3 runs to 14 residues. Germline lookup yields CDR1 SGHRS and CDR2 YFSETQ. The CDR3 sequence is CASSLADFTDTQYF. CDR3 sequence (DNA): TGCGCCAGCTCCTTAGCGGACTTCACAGATACGCAGTATTTT.

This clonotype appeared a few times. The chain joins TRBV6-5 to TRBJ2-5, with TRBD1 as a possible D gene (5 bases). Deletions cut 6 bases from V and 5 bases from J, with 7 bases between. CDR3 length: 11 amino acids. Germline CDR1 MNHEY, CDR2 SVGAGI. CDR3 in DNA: TGTGCCAGCAGATCAGGGGAGACCCAGTACTTC. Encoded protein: CASRSGETQYF.

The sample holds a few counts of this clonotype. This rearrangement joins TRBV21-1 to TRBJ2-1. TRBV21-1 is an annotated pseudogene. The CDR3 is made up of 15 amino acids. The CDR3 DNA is TGTGCCAGCTATACCCAGGTTCTGACATACAATGAGCAGTTCTTC. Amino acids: CASYTQVLTYNEQFF.

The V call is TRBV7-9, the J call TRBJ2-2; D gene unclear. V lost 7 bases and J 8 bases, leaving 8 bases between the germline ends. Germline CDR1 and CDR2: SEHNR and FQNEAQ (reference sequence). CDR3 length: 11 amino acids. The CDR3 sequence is CASTPRGELFF. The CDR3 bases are TGTGCCAGCACCCCCCGGGGGGAGCTGTTTTTT.

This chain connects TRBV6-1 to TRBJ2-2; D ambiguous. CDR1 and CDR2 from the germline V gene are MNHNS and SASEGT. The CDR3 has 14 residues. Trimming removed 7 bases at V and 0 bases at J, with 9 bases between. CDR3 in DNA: TGTGCCAGCACCCTAGGGACGAACACCGGGGAGCTGTTTTTT. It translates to CASTLGTNTGELFF.

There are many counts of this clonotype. The DNA of the CDR3 is TGCAGCGTCCGAGCGGGGGGATTCCTTAACACAGATACGCAGTATTTT. It yields the protein CSVRAGGFLNTDTQYF. The chain joins TRBV29-1 to TRBJ2-3; 9 nucleotides align to TRBD2. V was pared by 6 bases and J by 2 bases, with 12 bases of the junction left unmatched. This CDR3 contains 16 residues. In germline, CDR1 is SQVTM, CDR2 ANQGSEA.

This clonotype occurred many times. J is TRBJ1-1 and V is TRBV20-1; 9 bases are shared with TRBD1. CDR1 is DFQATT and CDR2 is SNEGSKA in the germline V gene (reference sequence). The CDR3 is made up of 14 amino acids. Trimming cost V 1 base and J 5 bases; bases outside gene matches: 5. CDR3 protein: CSARVPGQGTEAFF. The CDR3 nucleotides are TGCAGTGCTAGAGTTCCGGGACAGGGAACTGAAGCTTTCTTT.

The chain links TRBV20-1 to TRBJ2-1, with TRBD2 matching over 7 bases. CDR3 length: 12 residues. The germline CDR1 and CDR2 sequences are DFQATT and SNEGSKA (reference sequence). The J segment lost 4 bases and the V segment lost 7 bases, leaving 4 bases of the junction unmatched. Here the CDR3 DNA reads TGCAGTGGTAGGACTAGTTACAATGAGCAGTTCTTC. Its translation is CSGRTSYNEQFF.

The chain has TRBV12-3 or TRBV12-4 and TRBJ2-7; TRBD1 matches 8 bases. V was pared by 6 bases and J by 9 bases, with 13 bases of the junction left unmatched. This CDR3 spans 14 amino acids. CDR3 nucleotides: TGTGCCAGCAGGAGTTCCGGACAGGGAGCGGGGCAGTACTTC. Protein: CASRSSGQGAGQYF.

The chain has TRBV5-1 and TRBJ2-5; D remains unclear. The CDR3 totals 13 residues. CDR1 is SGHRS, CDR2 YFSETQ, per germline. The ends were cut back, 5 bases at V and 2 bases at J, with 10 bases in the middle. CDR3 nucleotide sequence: TGCGCCAGCAGGATGATGGGACAAGAGACCCAGTACTTC. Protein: CASRMMGQETQYF. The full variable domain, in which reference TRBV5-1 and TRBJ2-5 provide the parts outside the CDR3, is KAGVTQTPRYLIKTRGQQVTLSCSPISGHRSVSWYQQTPGQGLQFLFEYFSETQRNKGNFPGRFSGRQFSNSRSEMNVSTLELGDSALYLCASRMMGQETQYFGPGTRLLVL.

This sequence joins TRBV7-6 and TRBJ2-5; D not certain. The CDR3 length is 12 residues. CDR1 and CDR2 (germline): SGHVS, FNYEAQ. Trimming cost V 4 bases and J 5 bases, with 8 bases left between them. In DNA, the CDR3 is TGTGCCAGCAGCTCTTACTCGGAGACCCAGTACTTC. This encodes CASSSYSETQYF.

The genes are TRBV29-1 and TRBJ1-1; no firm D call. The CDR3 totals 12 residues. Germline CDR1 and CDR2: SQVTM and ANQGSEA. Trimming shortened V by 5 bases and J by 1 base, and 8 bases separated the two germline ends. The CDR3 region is CSVQHTNTEAFF. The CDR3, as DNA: TGCAGCGTTCAACATACGAACACTGAAGCTTTCTTT.

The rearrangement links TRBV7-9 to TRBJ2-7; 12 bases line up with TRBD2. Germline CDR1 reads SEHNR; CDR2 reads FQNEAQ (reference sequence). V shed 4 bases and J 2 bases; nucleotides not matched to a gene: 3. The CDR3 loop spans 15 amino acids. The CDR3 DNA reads TGTGCCAGCAGCTACACTAGCGGGGGGACCTACGAGCAGTACTTC. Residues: CASSYTSGGTYEQYF.

Written as DNA, the CDR3 is TGTGCCAGCAGCCAGGGACAGATTCCTCTCTACGAGCAGTACTTC. Its protein is CASSQGQIPLYEQYF. The rearrangement uses TRBV7-3 and TRBJ2-7; 7 bases are a match to TRBD1. The ends lost 5 bases at V and 3 bases at J; junction bases unmatched: 10. The CDR3 is 15 amino acids. The germline V gene has CDR1 SGHTA and CDR2 FQGTGA.

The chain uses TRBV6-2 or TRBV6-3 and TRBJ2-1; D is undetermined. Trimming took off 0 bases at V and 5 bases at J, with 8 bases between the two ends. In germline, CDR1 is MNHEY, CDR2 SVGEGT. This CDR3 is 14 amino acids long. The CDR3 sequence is CASSYSIVNNEQFF. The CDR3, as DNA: TGTGCCAGCAGTTACTCGATAGTAAACAATGAGCAGTTCTTC.

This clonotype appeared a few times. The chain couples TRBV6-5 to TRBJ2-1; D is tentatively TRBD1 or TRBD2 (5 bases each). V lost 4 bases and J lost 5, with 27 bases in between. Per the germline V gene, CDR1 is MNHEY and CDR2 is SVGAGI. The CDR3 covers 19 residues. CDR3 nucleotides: TGTGCCAGCAGTTTCGCGTCCCGGGACCATATCCCCCGACACAATGAGCAGTTCTTC. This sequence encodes CASSFASRDHIPRHNEQFF.

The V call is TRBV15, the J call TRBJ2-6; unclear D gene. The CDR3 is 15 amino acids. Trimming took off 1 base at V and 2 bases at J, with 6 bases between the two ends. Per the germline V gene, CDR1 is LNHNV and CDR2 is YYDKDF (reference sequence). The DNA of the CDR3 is TGTGCCACCAGCAGAGGTAGTGCTGGGGCCAACGTCCTGACTTTC. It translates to CATSRGSAGANVLTF.

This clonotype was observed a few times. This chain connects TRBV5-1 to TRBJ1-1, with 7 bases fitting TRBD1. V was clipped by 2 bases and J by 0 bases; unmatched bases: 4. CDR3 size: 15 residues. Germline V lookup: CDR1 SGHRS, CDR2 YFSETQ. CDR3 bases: TGCGCCAGCAGCTTCGACAGGGCGATGAACACTGAAGCTTTCTTT. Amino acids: CASSFDRAMNTEAFF.

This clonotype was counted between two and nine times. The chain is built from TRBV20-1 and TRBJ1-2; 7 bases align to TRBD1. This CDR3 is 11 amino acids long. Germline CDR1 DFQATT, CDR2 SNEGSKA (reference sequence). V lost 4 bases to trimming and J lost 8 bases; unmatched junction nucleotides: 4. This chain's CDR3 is CSAINRGGYTF. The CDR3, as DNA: TGCAGTGCTATAAACAGGGGCGGCTACACCTTC.

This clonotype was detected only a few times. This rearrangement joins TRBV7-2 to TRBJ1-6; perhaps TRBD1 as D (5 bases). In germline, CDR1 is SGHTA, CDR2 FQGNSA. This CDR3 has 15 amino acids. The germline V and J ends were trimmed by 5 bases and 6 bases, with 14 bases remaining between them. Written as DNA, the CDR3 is TGTGCCAGCAGCCTACTAGGGACTTTTAATTCACCCCTCCACTTT. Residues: CASSLLGTFNSPLHF.

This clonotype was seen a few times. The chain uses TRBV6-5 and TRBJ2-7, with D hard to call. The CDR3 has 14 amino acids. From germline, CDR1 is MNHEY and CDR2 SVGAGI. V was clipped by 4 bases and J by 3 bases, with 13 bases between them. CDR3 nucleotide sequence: TGTGCCAGCAGTTTCACCGAGGACGGCTACGAGCAGTACTTC. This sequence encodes CASSFTEDGYEQYF.

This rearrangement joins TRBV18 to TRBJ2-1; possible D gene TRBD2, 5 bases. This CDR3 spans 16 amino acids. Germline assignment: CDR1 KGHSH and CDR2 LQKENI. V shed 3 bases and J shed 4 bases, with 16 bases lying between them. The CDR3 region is CASSPSGRPLYNEQFF. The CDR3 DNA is TGTGCCAGCTCACCCTCTGGGAGACCACTTTACAATGAGCAGTTCTTC. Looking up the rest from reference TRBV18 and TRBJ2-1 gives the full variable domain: NAGVMQNPRHLVRRRGQEARLRCSPMKGHSHVYWYRQLPEEGLKFMVYLQKENIIDESGMPKERFSAEFPKEGPSILRIQQVVRGDSAAYFCASSPSGRPLYNEQFFGPGTRLTVL.

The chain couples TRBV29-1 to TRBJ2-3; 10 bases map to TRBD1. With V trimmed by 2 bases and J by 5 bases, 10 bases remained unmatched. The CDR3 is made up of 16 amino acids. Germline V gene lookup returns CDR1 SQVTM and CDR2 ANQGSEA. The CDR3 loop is CSVERTRTGGVDTQYF. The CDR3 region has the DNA TGCAGCGTTGAAAGAACGCGGACAGGGGGAGTAGATACGCAGTATTTT.

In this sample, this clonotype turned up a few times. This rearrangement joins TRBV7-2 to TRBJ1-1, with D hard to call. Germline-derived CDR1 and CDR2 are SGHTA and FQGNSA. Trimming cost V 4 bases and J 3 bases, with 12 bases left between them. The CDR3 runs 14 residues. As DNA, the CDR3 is TGTGCCAGCAGCTCAGACGGGTGGTACACTGAAGCTTTCTTT. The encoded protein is CASSSDGWYTEAFF.

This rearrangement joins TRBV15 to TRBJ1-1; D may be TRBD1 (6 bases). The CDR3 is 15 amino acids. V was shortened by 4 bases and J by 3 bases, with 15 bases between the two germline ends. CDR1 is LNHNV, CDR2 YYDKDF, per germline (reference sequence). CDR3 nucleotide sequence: TGTGCCACCAGCAAGAGCCGACAGGTGCACACTGAAGCTTTCTTT. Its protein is CATSKSRQVHTEAFF.

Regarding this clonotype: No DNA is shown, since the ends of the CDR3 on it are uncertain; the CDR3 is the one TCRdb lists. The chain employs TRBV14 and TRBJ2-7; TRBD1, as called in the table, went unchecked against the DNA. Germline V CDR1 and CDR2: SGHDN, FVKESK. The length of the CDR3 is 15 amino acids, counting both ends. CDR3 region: CASSFGPGAVYEQYF.

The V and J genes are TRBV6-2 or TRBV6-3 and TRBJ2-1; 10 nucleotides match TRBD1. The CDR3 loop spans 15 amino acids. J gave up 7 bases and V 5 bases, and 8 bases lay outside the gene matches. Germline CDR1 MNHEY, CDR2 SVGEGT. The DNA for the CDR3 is TGTGCCAGCAGTACTCGGGACAGGGGCCTTAATGAGCAGTTCTTC. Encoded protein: CASSTRDRGLNEQFF.

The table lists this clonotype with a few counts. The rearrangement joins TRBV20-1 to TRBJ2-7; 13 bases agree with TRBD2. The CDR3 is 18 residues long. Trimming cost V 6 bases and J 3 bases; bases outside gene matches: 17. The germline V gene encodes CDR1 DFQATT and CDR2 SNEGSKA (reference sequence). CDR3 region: CSARGAPGGTSGIYEQYF. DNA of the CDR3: TGCAGTGCCCGGGGGGCCCCAGGGGGGACTAGCGGGATCTACGAGCAGTACTTC.